The 9 T cell receptor beta chains below come from one sample, sequenced in a study of shared clonotypes between healthy human individuals. Profiling relied on immunoSEQ multiplex PCR, and the TCRdb table lists in-frame clones only, not all of them. This sample has roughly 1,800,000 clones, with about 95% found just once. The naive CD8 subset, CD45RO-negative cells positively selected for CCR7, excluded terminally differentiated effector memory CD45RA+ cells. The sequencing sample was made of naive CD8+ T cells sorted from blood. Receptors were obtained from a man aged 18 to 29 in good health.

V is TRBV5-1 and J is TRBJ1-6; no reliable D call. This CDR3 spans 11 amino acids. The V end lost 4 bases, the J end lost 6 bases, and 2 bases lay between the germline ends. CDR1 and CDR2 (germline): SGHRS, YFSETQ. CDR3 region: CASSPNSPLHF. The DNA of the CDR3 is TGCGCCAGCAGCCCTAATTCACCCCTCCACTTT.

This chain links TRBV21-1 with TRBJ2-1; TRBD2, the table's D call, was not compared with the DNA. TRBV21-1 corresponds to a pseudogene. CDR3 size: 17 residues. As DNA, the CDR3 is TGTGCCAGCAGCAAATTTCGGTCCACTAGCGGGAGTCGGAGGCAGTTCTTC. It is translated as CASSKFRSTSGSRRQFF.

This clone was detected once. CDR3 amino acids: CASSDGTVNGYTF. CDR3 sequence (DNA): TGTGCCAGCAGTGATGGGACAGTTAATGGCTACACCTTC. The rearrangement links TRBV6-1 to TRBJ1-2, with 7 bases identical to TRBD1. CDR3 size: 13 residues. CDR1 is MNHNS, CDR2 SASEGT, per germline. Trimming took 3 bases from V and 6 from J; bases not matched to a gene: 4.

The chain carries TRBV28 and TRBJ2-5; 7 bases line up with TRBD1. The CDR3 is 14 residues long. Germline assignment: CDR1 MDHEN and CDR2 SYDVKM. V lost 6 bases, J lost 3 bases, and 7 bases stayed unmatched. The CDR3 nucleotides are TGTGCCAGCAGGGGTACAGGGGACGAAGAGACCCAGTACTTC. Translation: CASRGTGDEETQYF.

This chain links TRBV7-6 with TRBJ1-1; TRBD1 agrees at 9 bases. V was pared by 4 bases and J by 10 bases, with 4 bases of the junction left unmatched. The CDR3 runs to 12 residues. Per germline, CDR1 SGHVS and CDR2 FNYEAQ. CDR3 amino acids: CASSYPGQGAFF. In nucleotides, the CDR3 is TGTGCCAGCAGCTATCCGGGACAGGGAGCTTTCTTT.

The chain carries TRBV6-5 and TRBJ1-6; 7 bases fit TRBD1. Germline CDR1 and CDR2: MNHEY and SVGAGI. CDR3 length: 14 amino acids. V trimming: 4 bases; J trimming: 6 bases; junction bases outside the gene matches: 3. The CDR3 nucleotides are TGTGCCAGCAGTTCGGGACAGATTAATTCACCCCTCCACTTT. Amino acid sequence: CASSSGQINSPLHF.

V is TRBV5-6 and J is TRBJ2-2; TRBD2 matches at 8 bases. The CDR3 has 14 residues. The J segment lost 2 bases and the V segment lost 4 bases, leaving 1 base of the junction unmatched. Germline CDR1 is SGHDT and CDR2 is YYEEEE. CDR3 loop: CASSRGGNTGELFF. DNA of the CDR3: TGTGCCAGCAGCCGGGGGGGCAACACCGGGGAGCTGTTTTTT.

In this sample, this clone turned up a few times. Other DNA sequences in this specimen translate into the identical CDR3. The rearrangement uses TRBV27 and TRBJ2-2; D is undetermined. The germline V and J ends were trimmed by 3 bases and 1 base, with 3 bases remaining between them. The CDR3 covers 13 residues. In germline, CDR1 is MNHEY, CDR2 SMNVEV (reference sequence). The CDR3 here is CASSFRNTGELFF. DNA for the CDR3: TGTGCCAGCAGTTTCCGGAACACCGGGGAGCTGTTTTTT.

The rearrangement links TRBV2 to TRBJ1-6; D unresolved. This CDR3 has 13 amino acids. The ends were cut back, 2 bases at V and 9 bases at J, with 8 bases in the middle. Germline V CDR1 and CDR2: SNHLY, FYNNEI. CDR3 protein: CASSEPLGSPLHF. In nucleotides, the CDR3 is TGTGCCAGCAGTGAACCCCTGGGTTCACCCCTCCACTTT.